This T cell receptor beta chain emerged from a study of T cells in localized non-small cell lung cancer (dated by TCRdb to about 2020). Regarding the study in general: T cell repertoires of more than 200 early-stage NSCLC patients were analyzed, with tumors being compared against uninvolved tumor-adjacent lungs. All 240 or so NSCLC patients in the cohort were treatment-naive and had localized lung tumors that were resected. The mean age of the NSCLC patients was around 65 years, with approximately 130 men and around 100 women.

Its CDR3 holds 14 amino acids, cysteine through phenylalanine. Only the CDR3 part of the read is kept: 42 bases, read in frame from the first base. The germline V gene (reference sequence) sets CDR1 to LNHDA and CDR2 to SQIVND. The V end loses 4 bases and the J end loses 1 base, and a stretch of 7 bases separates them. About this clone: No antigen is known for it. Within one base of it there is no much larger clone, and no base qualities were kept.

TCR beta CDR3 regions were sequenced from DNA using the immunoSEQ Assay. As for how the authors treated the data: To compute T cell density, TCR beta template counts were normalized to usable DNA, which was estimated by amplifying housekeeping genes. Richness was estimated using the preseqR package, with extrapolation to 400,000 templates for PBMC samples and to 120,000 templates for tissue samples. Clonality was defined as one minus Pielou's evenness. Differential abundance testing on productive amino-acid clonotypes, with a minimum total count of 5 and an alpha of 0.1, was used to identify tissue-enriched TCRs. The Jaccard Index and the Morisita Overlap Index were used to quantify repertoire overlap between compartments. GLIPH grouped TCR beta CDR3s together with public tetramer-defined viral CDR3s, and a viral motif had to include at least three viral sequences and also show V-gene enrichment. TCRdb mirrors the immuneACCESS table, restricted to in-frame sequences. Some clones are absent from its copies; in checked studies, under half trace to an unresolved V gene, and the reason for the others is unknown. V and J calls and clone size are as listed in that table; D and trimming were resolved from the DNA. A total of around 22,000 clones appear in this sample, approximately 88% of them only once. Approximately 10% of the sample belongs to the ten largest clones.

At diagnosis, peripheral blood, uninvolved tumor-adjacent lung and tumor were collected and stored as a combination of fresh-frozen and FFPE material. For TCR repertoire profiling, the blood samples were analyzed as peripheral blood mononuclear cells. The investigation overall reported the following: Because the study design was exploratory, TCR variables were selected using unadjusted p-values without false-discovery rate correction. Because multi-region sequencing of the tumors was not done, intratumor heterogeneity could not be ruled out. Uninvolved tumor-adjacent lung showed the highest T cell clonality, higher than tumor, which suggests more focused antigenic responses in the uninvolved tumor-adjacent lung. Higher T cell density in blood was associated with longer overall survival, whereas higher clonality in adjacent lung was associated with shorter survival. A median of around 62 of the top 100 tumor clones turned up in the paired uninvolved adjacent lung, and some 27 of those clones also ranked among the top 100 of that same adjacent lung.

This specimen was peripheral blood mononuclear cells, taken before any cancer treatment. The rearranged chain carries TRBV19 and TRBJ2-2, with the identity of the D gene unclear. This TCR was sampled from a woman aged 40-69 years with stage III lung adenocarcinoma. The sequenced DNA is TGTGCCAGTAGTAGGCTGATGAACACCGGGGAGCTGTTTTTT. Its translation reads: CASSRLMNTGELFF.